This TCR beta chain was sequenced in a study of early T cells in non-severe SARS-CoV-2 infection. Study details: RNA in bulk from unsorted whole blood was sequenced, and chains were unpaired.

TCRdb itself ran the 5' RACE reads through MiXCR, one entry per CDR3 protein. In the table there are tens of thousands of distinct CDR3 sequences, roughly 10% of which are singletons. Ten or more counts support this clonotype. Trimming removed 4 bases at V and 1 base at J, with 14 bases between. Looked up from germline, CDR1 is SGHNT and CDR2 is YYREEE (reference sequence). The CDR3 runs to 16 residues. The sequence was collected from an adult who was a healthcare worker with PCR-confirmed SARS-CoV-2 infection or an uninfected control (not recorded which). The chain carries TRBV5-4 and TRBJ2-2; a possible D gene is TRBD2 (6 bases). The sequencing used whole blood, collected at baseline. As DNA, the CDR3 is TGTGCCAGCAGCCCTCAGGCGGGACTGAACACCGGGGAGCTGTTTTTT. Translated: CASSPQAGLNTGELFF.